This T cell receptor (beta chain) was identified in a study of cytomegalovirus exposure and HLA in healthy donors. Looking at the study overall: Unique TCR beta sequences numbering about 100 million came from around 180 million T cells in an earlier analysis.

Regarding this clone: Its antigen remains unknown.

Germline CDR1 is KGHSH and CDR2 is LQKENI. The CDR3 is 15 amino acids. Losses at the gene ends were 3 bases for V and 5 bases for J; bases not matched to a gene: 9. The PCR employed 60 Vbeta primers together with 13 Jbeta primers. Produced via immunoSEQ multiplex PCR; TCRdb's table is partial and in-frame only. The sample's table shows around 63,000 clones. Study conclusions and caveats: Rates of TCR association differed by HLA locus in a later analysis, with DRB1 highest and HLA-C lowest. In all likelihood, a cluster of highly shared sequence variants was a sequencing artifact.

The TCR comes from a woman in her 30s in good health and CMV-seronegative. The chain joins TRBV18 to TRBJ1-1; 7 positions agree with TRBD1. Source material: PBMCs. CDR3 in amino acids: CASSPMEGAGTEAFF. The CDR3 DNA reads TGTGCCAGCTCACCGATGGAGGGGGCGGGGACTGAAGCTTTCTTT.